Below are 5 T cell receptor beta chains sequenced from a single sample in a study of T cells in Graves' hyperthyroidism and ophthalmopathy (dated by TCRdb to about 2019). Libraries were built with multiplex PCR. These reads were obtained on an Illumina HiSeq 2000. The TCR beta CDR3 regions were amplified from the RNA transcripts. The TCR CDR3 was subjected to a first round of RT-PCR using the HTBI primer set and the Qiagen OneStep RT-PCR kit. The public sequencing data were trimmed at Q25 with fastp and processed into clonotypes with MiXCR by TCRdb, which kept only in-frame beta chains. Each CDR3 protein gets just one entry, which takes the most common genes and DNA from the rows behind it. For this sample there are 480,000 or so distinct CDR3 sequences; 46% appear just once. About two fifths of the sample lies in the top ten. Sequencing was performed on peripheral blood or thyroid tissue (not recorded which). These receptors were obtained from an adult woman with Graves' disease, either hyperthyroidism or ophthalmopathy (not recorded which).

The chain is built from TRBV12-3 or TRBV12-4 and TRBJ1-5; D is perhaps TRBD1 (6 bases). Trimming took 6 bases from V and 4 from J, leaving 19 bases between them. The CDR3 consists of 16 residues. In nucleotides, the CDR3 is TGTGCCAGCAGACCCAGCCCGGGGGCCCTTAATCAGCCCCAGCATTTT. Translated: CASRPSPGALNQPQHF.

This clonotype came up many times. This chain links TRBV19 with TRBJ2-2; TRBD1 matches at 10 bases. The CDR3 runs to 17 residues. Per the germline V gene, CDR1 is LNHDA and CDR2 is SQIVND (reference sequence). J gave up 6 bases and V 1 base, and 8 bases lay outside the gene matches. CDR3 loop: CASSIASGTGVSGELFF. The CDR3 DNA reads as TGTGCCAGTAGTATAGCGTCCGGGACAGGGGTCTCCGGGGAGCTGTTTTTT.

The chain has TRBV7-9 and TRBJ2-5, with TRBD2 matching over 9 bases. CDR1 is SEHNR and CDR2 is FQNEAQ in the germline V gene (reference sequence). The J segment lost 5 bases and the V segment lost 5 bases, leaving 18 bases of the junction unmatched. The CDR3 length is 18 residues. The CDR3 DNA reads TGTGCCAGCAGCCCCATTCCGGGGGGGTTAGCGGGAGTTGAGACCCAGTACTTC. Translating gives CASSPIPGGLAGVETQYF.

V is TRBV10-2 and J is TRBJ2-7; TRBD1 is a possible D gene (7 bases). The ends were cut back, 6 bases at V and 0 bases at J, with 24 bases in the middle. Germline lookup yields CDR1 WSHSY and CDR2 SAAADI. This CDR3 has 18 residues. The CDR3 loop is CASRGGTVSDSSSYEQYF. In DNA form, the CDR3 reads TGCGCCAGCAGGGGCGGGACAGTTAGTGATTCCAGCTCCTACGAGCAGTACTTC.

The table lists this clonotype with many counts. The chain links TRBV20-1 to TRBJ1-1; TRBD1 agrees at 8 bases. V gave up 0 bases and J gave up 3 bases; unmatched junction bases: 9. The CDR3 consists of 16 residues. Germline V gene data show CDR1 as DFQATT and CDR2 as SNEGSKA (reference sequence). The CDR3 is CSARDGGQGTDTEAFF. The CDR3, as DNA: TGCAGTGCTAGAGATGGCGGACAGGGAACGGACACTGAAGCTTTCTTT.